This T cell receptor (beta chain) was recovered during a study of T cell responses to AZD1222 COVID-19 vaccine. The method was immunoSEQ multiplex PCR; TCRdb's version includes in-frame clones alone and lacks a portion of them. The table shows 100,000 to 120,000 clones, with roughly 92% occurring only once. Study observations and caveats: Donors skewed white British and female; clonal diversity was possibly underestimated. Recipients of AZD1222 seropositive at baseline numbered only 6 or 7. Close to half of spike-specific TCRs reportedly recognize unmutated variant regions.

As regards this clone: The antigen is unknown.

This CDR3 contains 14 residues. Trimming stripped 4 bases from V and 4 bases from J, with 13 bases between. Per germline, CDR1 LNHDA and CDR2 SQIVND (reference sequence). This chain connects TRBV19 to TRBJ1-1; D is possibly TRBD1 (6 bases). This specimen consisted of peripheral blood, obtained 28 days after the second AZD1222 dose. The sequence derives from an adult who received the AZD1222 COVID-19 vaccine. CDR3 sequence reads: CASSTRQEFTEAFF. CDR3 bases: TGTGCCAGTAGTACCCGACAGGAATTCACTGAAGCTTTCTTT.